One and the same sample provided the 19 T cell receptor beta chains below, sequenced in a study of cytomegalovirus exposure and HLA in healthy donors. Primers: 60 Vbeta forward and 13 Jbeta reverse. Using immunoSEQ multiplex PCR, the repertoire was profiled, and TCRdb retains in-frame clones only, with some absent. The sample yields 200,000 or so clones, over 60% seen once. Sequenced sample: PBMCs. These receptors all come from a man in his forties in good health and CMV-seronegative.

V is TRBV5-1 and J is TRBJ2-7; possible D gene TRBD1, 5 bases. Per the germline V gene, CDR1 is SGHRS and CDR2 is YFSETQ. This CDR3 is 11 amino acids long. V lost 4 bases and J 5 bases, leaving 7 bases between the germline ends. CDR3 sequence: CASSGADEQYF. The CDR3 bases are TGCGCCAGCAGCGGGGCGGACGAGCAGTACTTC.

As to this clone: Germline and junction disagree at one end, which may indicate a read error. The gene calls are TRBV5-1 and TRBJ1-4; TRBD1 might be the D (6 bases). The CDR3 totals 13 residues. In germline, CDR1 is SGHRS, CDR2 YFSETQ. CDR3 residues: CASCFSQGSELFF. In DNA form, the CDR3 reads TGCGCCAGCTGCTTTTCCCAGGGGTCGGAACTGTTTTTT.

The rearrangement joins TRBV7-9 to TRBJ2-3; weak D call: TRBD2 (5 bases). CDR3 length equals 14 residues. Per germline, CDR1 SEHNR and CDR2 FQNEAQ (reference sequence). The V gene lost 6 bases and the J gene lost 2 bases, with 12 bases spanning the gap. CDR3 DNA sequence: TGTGCCAGCAGTCGAAGTAGCGCCACAGATACGCAGTATTTT. Translating gives CASSRSSATDTQYF.

DNA for the CDR3: TGTGCCAGCTCAGTACTCGACAGGGCCGCCGGGAATGAGCAGTTCTTC. Translated, it gives CASSVLDRAAGNEQFF. V gene TRBV18 combines with J gene TRBJ2-1; 7 bases line up with TRBD1. The CDR3 extends over 16 amino acids. CDR1 is KGHSH and CDR2 is LQKENI in the germline V gene. The V segment lost 5 bases and the J segment 7 bases; nucleotides outside the gene matches: 14. The variable domain in full, with the rest retrieved from reference TRBV18 and TRBJ2-1, is NAGVMQNPRHLVRRRGQEARLRCSPMKGHSHVYWYRQLPEEGLKFMVYLQKENIIDESGMPKERFSAEFPKEGPSILRIQQVVRGDSAAYFCASSVLDRAAGNEQFFGPGTRLTVL.

The chain carries TRBV5-1 and TRBJ1-4, with 9 bases aligning to TRBD1. Germline V gene sequence: CDR1 SGHRS, CDR2 YFSETQ. The CDR3 covers 14 residues. V was pared by 2 bases and J by 7 bases, with 3 bases of the junction left unmatched. The CDR3 sequence is CASSLQGAPEKLFF. Here the CDR3 DNA reads TGCGCCAGCAGCTTACAGGGGGCGCCTGAAAAACTGTTTTTT.

The V call is TRBV4-3, the J call TRBJ1-2; 7 bases are shared with TRBD1. This CDR3 has 13 amino acids. CDR1 and CDR2 from the germline V gene are LGHNA and YSLEER. Unmatched junction bases numbered 3, after V lost 0 bases and J lost 8 bases. CDR3 region: CASSQDRGLGYTF. The CDR3 coding sequence is TGCGCCAGCAGCCAAGACAGGGGGTTGGGCTACACCTTC.

The J gene is TRBJ2-1, the V gene TRBV5-6; D perhaps matches TRBD1 (6 bases). V lost 0 bases and J lost 7, with 14 bases in between. Looked up from germline, CDR1 is SGHDT and CDR2 is YYEEEE. The CDR3 runs 15 residues. CDR3 DNA: TGTGCCAGCAGCTTGGAACAGGGAGTAGGTAATGAGCAGTTCTTC. The encoded protein is CASSLEQGVGNEQFF.

This clone has a handful of counts. V gene TRBV2 combines with J gene TRBJ2-7; D is ambiguous. V shed 2 bases and J shed 4 bases, with 6 bases lying between them. CDR1 and CDR2 from the germline V gene are SNHLY and FYNNEI. CDR3 size: 12 residues. The CDR3 region has the DNA TGTGCCAGCAGTGAATCTTCGTACGAGCAGTACTTC. It yields the protein CASSESSYEQYF.

This clone was seen only once. V is TRBV18 and J is TRBJ2-4; no reliable D call. Trimming took off 4 bases at V and 0 bases at J, with 7 bases between the two ends. Per the germline V gene, CDR1 is KGHSH and CDR2 is LQKENI. This CDR3 is 14 amino acids long. CDR3 nucleotides: TGTGCCAGCTCACTCGGGTTAGCCAAAAACATTCAGTACTTC. Its translation is CASSLGLAKNIQYF.

The V call is TRBV6-6, the J call TRBJ2-5; a weak D match, TRBD1 (5 bases). V was clipped by 6 bases and J by 0 bases, with 14 bases between them. This CDR3 is 15 amino acids long. Looked up from germline, CDR1 is MNHNY and CDR2 is SVGAGI (reference sequence). The CDR3 DNA sequence: TGTGCCAGCAGAACCGATACAGGAGACCAAGAGACCCAGTACTTC. Translated, it gives CASRTDTGDQETQYF.

The chain combines TRBV5-1 with TRBJ1-4; 10 bases map to TRBD1. In germline, CDR1 is SGHRS, CDR2 YFSETQ. The V and J ends lost 4 bases and 11 bases, in that order; junction bases with no gene match: 8. The CDR3 extends over 14 amino acids. CDR3 sequence reads: CASSRLDRGGKLFF. CDR3 bases: TGCGCCAGCAGCAGGTTGGACAGGGGGGGGAAACTGTTTTTT.

This sequence joins TRBV28 and TRBJ1-2, with 8 bases that match TRBD1. The V segment lost 5 bases and the J segment 4 bases; nucleotides outside the gene matches: 12. The CDR3 runs to 16 residues. Germline V gene data show CDR1 as MDHEN and CDR2 as SYDVKM. The DNA for the CDR3 is TGTGCCAGCAGTCCGACCGACAGGGGAAGTCTCTATGGCTACACCTTC. It encodes CASSPTDRGSLYGYTF.

The rearrangement joins TRBV9 to TRBJ2-5; TRBD2 agrees at 7 bases. CDR1 and CDR2 (germline): SGDLS, YYNGEE. The CDR3 is made up of 12 amino acids. Losses at the gene ends were 8 bases for V and 4 bases for J; bases not matched to a gene: 5. CDR3 in DNA: TGTGCCAGTGGGAGGGAATCAGAGACCCAGTACTTC. This codes for CASGRESETQYF.

V and J are TRBV19 and TRBJ1-2, with TRBD1 identical over 12 bases. Looked up from germline, CDR1 is LNHDA and CDR2 is SQIVND (reference sequence). J was trimmed by 2 bases and V by 6 bases; bases with no gene match: 7. The CDR3 length is 16 residues. The CDR3 spells CASSTGTGGRNYGYTF. CDR3 DNA sequence: TGTGCCAGTAGCACAGGGACAGGGGGCAGAAACTATGGCTACACCTTC.

The CDR3 spells CASSLDRTNTEAFF. The CDR3, as DNA: TGCGCCAGCAGCTTGGACAGAACGAACACTGAAGCTTTCTTT. The V and J genes are TRBV5-1 and TRBJ1-1, with D hard to call. Trimming removed 0 bases at V and 1 base at J, with 7 bases between. In germline, CDR1 is SGHRS, CDR2 YFSETQ. This CDR3 is 14 amino acids long.

CDR3 amino acids: CASSWGHDQPQHF. The CDR3 DNA is TGCGCCAGCAGCTGGGGGCACGATCAGCCCCAGCATTTT. The rearrangement uses TRBV5-1 and TRBJ1-5; maybe TRBD1 (6 bases). With 3 bases removed from V and 5 bases from J, the gap between germline ends came to 9 bases. CDR1 and CDR2 from the germline V gene are SGHRS and YFSETQ. The CDR3 has 13 residues.

The sample holds one count of this clone. This sequence joins TRBV18 and TRBJ1-1; D unresolved. Trimming took off 0 bases at V and 1 base at J, with 9 bases between the two ends. CDR3 size: 15 residues. Germline-derived CDR1 and CDR2 are KGHSH and LQKENI. The CDR3 loop reads CASSPPYSENTEAFF. CDR3 DNA: TGTGCCAGCTCACCACCTTACAGTGAGAACACTGAAGCTTTCTTT. Complete variable domain (other parts from reference TRBV18 and TRBJ1-1): NAGVMQNPRHLVRRRGQEARLRCSPMKGHSHVYWYRQLPEEGLKFMVYLQKENIIDESGMPKERFSAEFPKEGPSILRIQQVVRGDSAAYFCASSPPYSENTEAFFGQGTRLTVV.

The V and J genes are TRBV30 and TRBJ1-1; 8 nucleotides line up with TRBD1. The CDR3 totals 12 residues. In germline, CDR1 is GTSNPN, CDR2 SVGIG (reference sequence). V lost 5 bases, J lost 7 bases, and 6 bases stayed unmatched. The CDR3 DNA reads TGTGCCTGGCTGCAGGGGGCGAATGAAGCTTTCTTT. Translation: CAWLQGANEAFF.

This clone was seen only once. The CDR3 ends on some other residue instead of the conserved phenylalanine or tryptophan, so this is likely a read error. The rearrangement links TRBV6-1 to TRBJ2-7, with 11 positions matching TRBD1. Germline assignment: CDR1 MNHNS and CDR2 SASEGT. J was trimmed by 1 base and V by 5 bases; bases with no gene match: 4. CDR3 length: 15 amino acids. The CDR3 protein is CASSRGQGVSYEQYL. In nucleotides, the CDR3 is TGTGCCAGCAGTCGGGGACAGGGGGTTTCCTACGAGCAGTACCTC.